The clone carrying this T cell receptor beta chain turned up a few times. Its matching antigen is unknown. These data are taken from a study of shared clonotypes between healthy human individuals. Findings and caveats of the study: An anticipated effect of sequencing depth on clonotype sharing among donors was recognized. A generally larger estimated richness was seen in naive subsets than in memory subsets.

The CDR3 has 15 residues. The ends lost 2 bases at V and 6 bases at J; junction bases unmatched: 7. Germline CDR1 SGHVS, CDR2 FNYEAQ. Profiling relied on immunoSEQ multiplex PCR, and the TCRdb table lists in-frame clones only, not all of them. Among tens of thousands of clones listed, about 65% were seen once. The chain combines TRBV7-6 with TRBJ2-3; the match to TRBD1 covers 8 bases. The receptor's source is a man aged 30 to 45 in good health. Input material: memory CD8+ T cells sorted from blood. Indicated subset: CD45RO+ cells pooled with CCR7-negative TemRA cells. The CDR3: CASSLMTGAGDTQYF. The CDR3 nucleotides read TGTGCCAGCAGCTTAATGACAGGGGCTGGGGATACGCAGTATTTT.